One T cell receptor beta chain is described in this entry. Its antigen is undetermined. Repertoires were generated with immunoSEQ multiplex PCR, while TCRdb's copy carries only in-frame clones and drops some. The repertoire holds around 45,000 clones, with 75% to 80% as singletons. CD4+ T cells were isolated after around ten days of culture. This CDR3 is built from 15 residues. Trimming pared 7 bases from V and 6 bases from J, leaving 18 bases between. Germline loops: CDR1 SNHLY, CDR2 FYNNEI. The data derive from a study of vaccination effects on CD4 cells after COVID-19. Here the sequenced sample was CD4+ T cells from PBMCs cultured without peptide, taken before COVID-19 vaccination. The receptor's source is a human donor who had a prior SARS-CoV-2 infection. The J gene is TRBJ1-4, the V gene TRBV2; D is unclear. Here the CDR3 DNA reads TGTGCCAGCATCCGGGAGGCTGGAGGTGATGAAAAACTGTTTTTT. This encodes CASIREAGGDEKLFF.